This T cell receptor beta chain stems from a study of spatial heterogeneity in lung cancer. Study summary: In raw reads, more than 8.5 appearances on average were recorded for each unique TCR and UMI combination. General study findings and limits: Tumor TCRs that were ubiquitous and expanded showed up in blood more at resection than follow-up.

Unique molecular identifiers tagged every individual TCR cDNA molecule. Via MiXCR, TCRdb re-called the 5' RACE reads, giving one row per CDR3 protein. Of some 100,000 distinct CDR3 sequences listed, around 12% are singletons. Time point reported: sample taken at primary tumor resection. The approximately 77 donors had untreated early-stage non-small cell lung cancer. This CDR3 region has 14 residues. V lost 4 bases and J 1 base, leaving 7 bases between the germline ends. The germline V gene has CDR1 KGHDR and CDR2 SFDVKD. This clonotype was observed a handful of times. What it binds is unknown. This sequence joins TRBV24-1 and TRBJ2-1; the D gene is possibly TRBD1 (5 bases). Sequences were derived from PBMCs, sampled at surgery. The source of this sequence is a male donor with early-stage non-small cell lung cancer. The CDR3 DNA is TGTGCCACCAGTGAGCAGGGTTCCTACAATGAGCAGTTCTTC. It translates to CATSEQGSYNEQFF.